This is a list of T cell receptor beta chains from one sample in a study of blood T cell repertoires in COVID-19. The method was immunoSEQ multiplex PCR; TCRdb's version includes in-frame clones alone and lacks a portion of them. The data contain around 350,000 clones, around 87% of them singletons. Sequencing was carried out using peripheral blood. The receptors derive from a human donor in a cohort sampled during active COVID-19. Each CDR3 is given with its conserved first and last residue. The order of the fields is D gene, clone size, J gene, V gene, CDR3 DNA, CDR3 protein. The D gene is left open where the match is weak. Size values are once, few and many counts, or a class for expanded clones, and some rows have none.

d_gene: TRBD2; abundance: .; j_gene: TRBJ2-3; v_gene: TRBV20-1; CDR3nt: TGCAGTGCTAGTCGACTAGCGCCAGATACGCAGTATTTT; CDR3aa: CSASRLAPDTQYF
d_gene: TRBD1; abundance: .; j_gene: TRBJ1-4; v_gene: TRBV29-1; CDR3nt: TGCAGCGTTGTGGACAGGGGGCGAGGTGAAAAACTGTTTTTT; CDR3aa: CSVVDRGRGEKLFF
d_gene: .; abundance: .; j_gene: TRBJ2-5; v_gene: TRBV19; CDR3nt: TGTGCCAGTAGGGTCGGGGGGACCCAAGAGGGGGCCCAGTACTTC; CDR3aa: CASRVGGTQEGAQYF
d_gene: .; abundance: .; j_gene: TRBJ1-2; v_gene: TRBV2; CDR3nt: TGTGCCAGCAGTGAGGGAGGGCGGTTTAAAGGCTACACCTTC; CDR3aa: CASSEGGRFKGYTF
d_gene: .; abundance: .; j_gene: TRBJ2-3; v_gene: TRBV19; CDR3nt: TGTGCCAGTAGTTCGCAGCGTGATACGCAGTATTTT; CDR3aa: CASSSQRDTQYF
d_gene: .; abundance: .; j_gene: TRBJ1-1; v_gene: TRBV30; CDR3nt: TGTGCCTGGAGTGTCAGGGCCTTGCTTGATATGAACACTGAAGCTTTCTTT; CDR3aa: CAWSVRALLDMNTEAFF
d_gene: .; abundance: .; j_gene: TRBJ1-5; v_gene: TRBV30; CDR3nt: TGTGCCTGGACGACAGGAGTTCATCAGCCCCAGCATTTT; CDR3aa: CAWTTGVHQPQHF
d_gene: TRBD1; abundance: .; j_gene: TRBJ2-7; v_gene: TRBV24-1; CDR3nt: TGTGCCACCAACCAAACAGGGGGCGAGAGCTCCTACGAGCAGTACTTC; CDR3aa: CATNQTGGESSYEQYF
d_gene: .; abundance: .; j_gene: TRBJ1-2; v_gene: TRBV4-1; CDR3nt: TGCGCCAGCAGCCAAGATTTTTCAGGGGCAGTAGGCTACACCTTC; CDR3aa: CASSQDFSGAVGYTF
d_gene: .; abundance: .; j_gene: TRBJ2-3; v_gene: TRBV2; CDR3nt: TGTGCCAGCAGTGAAGCGCGGGGTCGCGGGGACACAGATACGCAGTATTTT; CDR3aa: CASSEARGRGDTDTQYF
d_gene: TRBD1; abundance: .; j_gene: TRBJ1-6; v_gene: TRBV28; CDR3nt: TGTGCCAGTCTCCGACAGGGCAGGTCACCCCTCCACTTT; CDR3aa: CASLRQGRSPLHF
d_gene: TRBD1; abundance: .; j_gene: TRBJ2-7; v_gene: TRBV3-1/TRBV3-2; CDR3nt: TGTGCCAGCAGCCAAGGGGGACAGGGCCCTTTGCAGTACTTC; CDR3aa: CASSQGGQGPLQYF
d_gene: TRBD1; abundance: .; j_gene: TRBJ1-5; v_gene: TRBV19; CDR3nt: TGTGCCAGTAGCCCAACCAGGACAGGGGATCAGCCCCAGCATTTT; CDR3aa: CASSPTRTGDQPQHF
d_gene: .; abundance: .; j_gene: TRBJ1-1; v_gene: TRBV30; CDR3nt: TGTGCCTGGAGTTATAGTATGAACACTGAAGCTTTCTTT; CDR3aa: CAWSYSMNTEAFF
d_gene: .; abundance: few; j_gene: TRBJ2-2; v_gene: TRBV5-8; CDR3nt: TGTGCCAGCAGTCATGACAGAAACACCGGGGAGCTGTTTTTT; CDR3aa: CASSHDRNTGELFF
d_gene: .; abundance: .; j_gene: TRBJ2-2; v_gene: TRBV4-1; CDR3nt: TGCGCCAGCAGCCCACAGGGCCTTTTCGGCGGGGAGCTGTTTTTT; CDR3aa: CASSPQGLFGGELFF